The 3 T cell receptor beta chains presented below share a single source sample, sequenced in a study of CD8+ T cells in alopecia areata. Stated treatment: oral pan-JAK inhibitor, 5-10 mg twice daily. The authors extracted RNA and reverse transcribed it into cDNA as the sequencing template. Here immunoSEQ multiplex PCR was the method, and the copy in TCRdb shows in-frame clones only, minus some. The table lists some 58,000 clones, 40% to 55% of them singletons. The specimen was CD8+ T cells sorted from blood, collected between weeks 36 and 40, from a patient treated with tofacitinib. The receptors were gathered from a human donor with alopecia areata.

This chain uses TRBV19 with TRBJ2-1; D gene uncertain. Germline loops: CDR1 LNHDA, CDR2 SQIVND (reference sequence). The V gene lost 1 base and the J gene lost 4 bases, with 2 bases spanning the gap. CDR3 size: 12 residues. The CDR3 DNA sequence: TGTGCCAGTAGTATAGGTTACAATGAGCAGTTCTTC. Translating gives CASSIGYNEQFF.

As regards this clone: A far more abundant clone sits one base away, making this likely a read error. This chain connects TRBV5-1 to TRBJ2-1, with 10 positions matching TRBD2. Germline assignment: CDR1 SGHRS and CDR2 YFSETQ. There are 16 residues in the CDR3. J lost 7 bases, V lost 0 bases, and 7 bases had no gene match. The CDR3 sequence: CASSLVPSGSGNEQFF. The CDR3 bases are TGCGCCAGCAGCTTGGTTCCTAGCGGGAGTGGGAATGAGCAGTTCTTC.

The V gene is TRBV7-9, the J gene TRBJ2-1, with D hard to call. The V end lost 4 bases, the J end lost 4 bases, and 14 bases lay between the germline ends. The CDR3 runs 15 residues. Germline V CDR1 and CDR2: SEHNR, FQNEAQ (reference sequence). This CDR3 reads CASSYMMERYNEQFF. The DNA of the CDR3 is TGTGCCAGCAGCTACATGATGGAGAGGTACAATGAGCAGTTCTTC.